The 12 T cell receptor beta chains below were found in one sample sequenced in a study of beta chain features in type 1 diabetes. Study conclusions and caveats: There was a moderate but significant shortening of TCRB CDR3s in all four CD4+ subsets of Type 1 diabetes patients.

These receptors lack a known antigen. Expressed TCRB transcripts were sequenced after all isolated RNA was converted to cDNA. The table came from immunoSEQ multiplex PCR; TCRdb's copy has only in-frame clones and leaves some out. The sample contains around 710,000 clones, around 11% of which appear only once. The specimen sequenced was naive CD4+ T cells from blood. Every receptor here comes from a man aged 30 to 45 with type 1 diabetes.

This clone came up a few times. V gene TRBV4-2 combines with J gene TRBJ1-1; D is unclear. V lost 1 base, J lost 6 bases, and 15 bases lay in between. The CDR3 length is 15 residues. CDR1 LGHNA and CDR2 YNFKEQ come from the germline V gene. The CDR3 protein is CASSQALGPLPEAFF. DNA of the CDR3: TGTGCCAGCAGCCAAGCCCTGGGTCCCCTTCCTGAAGCTTTCTTT.

This clone turned up a few times. The chain employs TRBV4-2 and TRBJ1-4; 8 bases are shared with TRBD1. Germline lookup yields CDR1 LGHNA and CDR2 YNFKEQ. The V and J ends lost 4 bases and 4 bases, in that order; junction bases with no gene match: 5. The CDR3 consists of 15 residues. The CDR3 protein is CASSPQGAGNEKLFF. CDR3 nucleotide sequence: TGTGCCAGCAGCCCCCAGGGGGCAGGTAATGAAAAACTGTTTTTT.

This clone was observed a few times. The DNA of the CDR3 is TGTGCCAGCAGCCCAAGGACAGGGGTCGCCTCTGGGGCCAACGTCCTGACTTTC. Translation: CASSPRTGVASGANVLTF. The chain combines TRBV11-3 with TRBJ2-6; TRBD1 matches at 9 bases. Germline CDR1 and CDR2: SGHNT and YENEEA. This CDR3 is 18 amino acids long. Unmatched junction bases numbered 8, after V lost 5 bases and J lost 0 bases.

The chain recombines TRBV5-1 with TRBJ1-1; TRBD1 is a possible D gene (5 bases). In germline, CDR1 is SGHRS, CDR2 YFSETQ. The CDR3 contains 16 residues. Trimming left V 0 bases short and J 4 bases short, with 16 bases between. The CDR3, as DNA: TGCGCCAGCAGCTTGGTCGGAGGGGACGAGGTCACTGAAGCTTTCTTT. It is translated as CASSLVGGDEVTEAFF.

This clone has a handful of counts. The chain joins TRBV5-6 to TRBJ1-1, with TRBD1 as a possible D gene (5 bases). Trimming took off 2 bases at V and 1 base at J, with 12 bases between the two ends. CDR3 size: 15 residues. Germline-derived CDR1 and CDR2 are SGHDT and YYEEEE. CDR3 nucleotide sequence: TGTGCCAGCAGCTTACTAGGGGTGCGGAACACTGAAGCTTTCTTT. This gives the protein CASSLLGVRNTEAFF.

The genes are TRBV13 and TRBJ1-6, with D tentatively TRBD1 (5 bases). Germline lookup yields CDR1 PRHDT and CDR2 FYEKMQ (reference sequence). The CDR3 spans 15 residues. With 2 bases removed from V and 10 bases from J, the gap between germline ends came to 15 bases. In DNA form, the CDR3 reads TGTGCCAGCAGCTTATCCTTCTTAGGGGCGTCACCCCTCCACTTT. This codes for CASSLSFLGASPLHF.

V usage is TRBV18 and J usage is TRBJ1-5; D gene ambiguous. V shed 0 bases and J shed 4 bases, with 4 bases lying between them. Germline V gives CDR1 KGHSH, CDR2 LQKENI. The CDR3 totals 13 residues. Here the CDR3 DNA reads TGTGCCAGCTCACCACCTCCGAATCAGCCCCAGCATTTT. Its translation is CASSPPPNQPQHF.

This rearrangement joins TRBV7-3 to TRBJ1-1, with D possibly matching TRBD1 (5 bases). The CDR3 has 15 residues. Germline-derived CDR1 and CDR2 are SGHTA and FQGTGA. V was trimmed by 6 bases and J by 3 bases, leaving 17 bases between them. The DNA of the CDR3 is TGTGCCAGCAGTCCGGGACCCCAGAGGGACACTGAAGCTTTCTTT. Its protein is CASSPGPQRDTEAFF.

This clone was observed a handful of times. The chain joins TRBV5-4 to TRBJ1-5; D is possibly TRBD1 (6 bases). Germline V lookup: CDR1 SGHNT, CDR2 YYREEE (reference sequence). CDR3 size: 14 residues. Trimming stripped 4 bases from V and 1 base from J, with 9 bases between. The CDR3 DNA follows: TGTGCCAGCAGCATAGACAGGAGCAATCAGCCCCAGCATTTT. Translation: CASSIDRSNQPQHF.

The V gene is TRBV7-2, the J gene TRBJ2-5, with D perhaps matching TRBD1 or TRBD2 (5 bases each). The CDR3 runs 14 residues. CDR1 is SGHTA and CDR2 is FQGNSA in the germline V gene. Trimming took off 5 bases at V and 2 bases at J, with 12 bases between the two ends. The CDR3 sequence is CASSPGAAQETQYF. Written as DNA, the CDR3 is TGTGCCAGCAGCCCCGGGGCAGCTCAAGAGACCCAGTACTTC.

The V call is TRBV10-3, the J call TRBJ2-4, with D possibly matching TRBD1 (6 bases). CDR1 ENHRY and CDR2 SYGVKD come from the germline V gene. This CDR3 comprises 12 residues. Trimming cost V 6 bases and J 5 bases, with 8 bases left between them. The CDR3 nucleotides are TGTGCCATCAGCCCAGGGGAAAACATTCAGTACTTC. Its protein is CAISPGENIQYF.

This chain links TRBV19 with TRBJ2-2; 10 bases are shared with TRBD2. Germline V gene sequence: CDR1 LNHDA, CDR2 SQIVND (reference sequence). Losses at the gene ends were 4 bases for V and 1 base for J; bases not matched to a gene: 0. The length of the CDR3 is 15 residues. CDR3 sequence (DNA): TGTGCCAGTAGTAGACTAGCGGGGAACACCGGGGAGCTGTTTTTT. Translating gives CASSRLAGNTGELFF.